A single sample is the source of the 26 T cell receptor beta chains below, sequenced in a study of T cell responses to AZD1222 COVID-19 vaccine. Only in-frame clones appear in the TCRdb table, and some are missing; sequencing was by immunoSEQ multiplex PCR. The table includes 150,000 or so clones, roughly 88% detected once. This specimen consisted of peripheral blood, obtained 28 days after the second AZD1222 dose. The receptors derive from an adult who received the AZD1222 COVID-19 vaccine.

V and J are TRBV7-9 and TRBJ1-2, with D unresolved. Germline CDR1 SEHNR, CDR2 FQNEAQ (reference sequence). The CDR3 spans 15 residues. Trimming took off 5 bases at V and 4 bases at J, with 17 bases between the two ends. In DNA, the CDR3 is TGTGCCAGCAGCCCGAGAAATTCAGGTCGCTATGGCTACACCTTC. As protein: CASSPRNSGRYGYTF.

V is TRBV30 and J is TRBJ1-1; D remains ambiguous. The CDR3 covers 13 residues. Deletions cut 4 bases from V and 0 bases from J, with 9 bases between. Germline CDR1 GTSNPN, CDR2 SVGIG (reference sequence). The CDR3 is CAWTASVNTEAFF. The CDR3 nucleotides read TGTGCCTGGACCGCGTCCGTGAACACTGAAGCTTTCTTT.

The chain joins TRBV5-1 to TRBJ1-2, with TRBD1 matching over 7 bases. The germline gives CDR1 SGHRS, CDR2 YFSETQ. The CDR3 length is 15 residues. V lost 2 bases and J lost 4; bases outside the gene matches: 8. Here the CDR3 DNA reads TGCGCCAGCAGCTTAACAGGGGAGGGAGTCTATGGCTACACCTTC. Its translation is CASSLTGEGVYGYTF.

This rearrangement joins TRBV28 to TRBJ2-7; the match to TRBD1 covers 7 bases. Germline values: CDR1 MDHEN, CDR2 SYDVKM. Trimming cost V 0 bases and J 3 bases; bases outside gene matches: 2. The CDR3 is made up of 14 amino acids. Written as DNA, the CDR3 is TGTGCCAGCAGTTTATGGGACAGGAGCTACGAGCAGTACTTC. This codes for CASSLWDRSYEQYF.

The chain is built from TRBV6-5 and TRBJ2-7; 7 bases line up with TRBD2. J lost 2 bases, V lost 6 bases, and 10 bases had no gene match. The CDR3 covers 15 residues. Per the germline V gene, CDR1 is MNHEY and CDR2 is SVGAGI. CDR3 in amino acids: CASRRGPGGPYEQYF. CDR3 sequence (DNA): TGTGCCAGCAGGAGGGGACCGGGGGGACCCTACGAGCAGTACTTC.

This chain joins TRBV11-2 and TRBJ1-5; the D is unclear. Between the trimmed V and J ends, which lost 1 base and 2 bases, there was a span of 9 bases. CDR1 is SGHAT, CDR2 FQNNGV, per germline. CDR3 length equals 15 residues. The CDR3 loop is CASSLGSQGNQPQHF. CDR3 nucleotide sequence: TGTGCCAGCAGCTTAGGTTCGCAGGGCAATCAGCCCCAGCATTTT.

In this sample, this clone turned up once. V gene TRBV11-2 combines with J gene TRBJ2-2; TRBD1 is a possible D gene (6 bases). The V end lost 3 bases, the J end lost 3 bases, and 17 bases lay between the germline ends. Germline V gene data show CDR1 as SGHAT and CDR2 as FQNNGV. This CDR3 is 17 amino acids long. The chain's CDR3 is CASSLGHRLAYTGELFF. The CDR3 DNA is TGTGCCAGCAGCTTGGGACACCGTCTCGCTTACACCGGGGAGCTGTTTTTT.

The chain employs TRBV5-4 and TRBJ2-3; the match to TRBD2 covers 8 bases. Germline V gives CDR1 SGHNT, CDR2 YYREEE (reference sequence). Germline trimming cut 0 bases from V and 4 bases from J; bases unmatched to any gene: 7. The CDR3 runs 16 residues. In DNA form, the CDR3 reads TGTGCCAGCAGCTTGGATTCGGGAGGGTTATCAGATACGCAGTATTTT. Its protein is CASSLDSGGLSDTQYF.

The rearrangement uses TRBV5-1 and TRBJ1-2; D ambiguous. Germline values: CDR1 SGHRS, CDR2 YFSETQ. The CDR3 consists of 13 residues. V gave up 2 bases and J gave up 2 bases, with 7 bases separating them. Here the CDR3 DNA reads TGCGCCAGCAGCTTCGATCGGAACTATGGCTACACCTTC. This translates into CASSFDRNYGYTF.

The chain couples TRBV6-5 to TRBJ1-2, with 7 bases matching TRBD1. Germline V gene lookup returns CDR1 MNHEY and CDR2 SVGAGI. There are 15 residues in the CDR3. Trimming took 5 bases from V and 3 from J; bases not matched to a gene: 9. CDR3 in DNA: TGTGCCAGCAGTACCCAAGGGGGCGCTTACTATGGCTACACCTTC. This encodes CASSTQGGAYYGYTF.

The chain uses TRBV6-5 and TRBJ1-2, with D maybe TRBD1 (6 bases). Trimming stripped 7 bases from V and 7 bases from J, with 13 bases between. The V gene's germline CDR1 is MNHEY and CDR2 SVGAGI. The CDR3 loop spans 12 amino acids. Written as DNA, the CDR3 is TGTGCCAGCACCATGGGGGCGGGTGGCTACACCTTC. As protein: CASTMGAGGYTF.

V and J are TRBV5-4 and TRBJ2-1, with D uncertain. The ends were cut back, 5 bases at V and 0 bases at J, with 12 bases in the middle. This CDR3 region has 15 residues. Germline loops: CDR1 SGHNT, CDR2 YYREEE (reference sequence). As DNA, the CDR3 is TGTGCCAGCAGACCAGATAAGAGCTCCTACAATGAGCAGTTCTTC. Its protein product is CASRPDKSSYNEQFF. Looking up the rest from reference TRBV5-4 and TRBJ2-1 gives the full variable domain: ETGVTQSPTHLIKTRGQQVTLRCSSQSGHNTVSWYQQALGQGPQFIFQYYREEENGRGNFPPRFSGLQFPNYSSELNVNALELDDSALYLCASRPDKSSYNEQFFGPGTRLTVL.

The chain links TRBV6-1 to TRBJ2-1; D is perhaps TRBD1 or TRBD2 (5 bases each). This CDR3 is built from 15 residues. Per the germline V gene, CDR1 is MNHNS and CDR2 is SASEGT. V was cut by 3 bases and J by 1 base, with 10 bases left in between. The CDR3 spells CASSDEGKSYNEQFF. CDR3 DNA: TGTGCCAGCAGTGACGAGGGGAAATCCTACAATGAGCAGTTCTTC.

The chain recombines TRBV3-1 (or the pseudogene TRBV3-2) with TRBJ2-7; no reliable D call. Between the trimmed V and J ends, which lost 0 bases and 9 bases, there was a span of 15 bases. CDR1 and CDR2 from the germline V gene are LGHDT and YNNKEL (reference sequence). The length of the CDR3 is 14 residues. CDR3 protein: CASSQDLLSLVQYF. CDR3 sequence (DNA): TGTGCCAGCAGCCAAGATCTTCTCTCCTTGGTGCAGTACTTC.

The J gene is TRBJ2-7, the V gene TRBV28; perhaps TRBD2 as D (5 bases). Germline-derived CDR1 and CDR2 are MDHEN and SYDVKM. This CDR3 is built from 14 residues. V was pared by 6 bases and J by 1 base, with 13 bases between. This CDR3 is CASSPASLSYEQYF. CDR3 nucleotides: TGTGCCAGCAGCCCGGCTAGCCTTTCCTACGAGCAGTACTTC.

The gene calls are TRBV6-5 and TRBJ1-6; the D is unclear. This CDR3 has 15 residues. From germline, CDR1 is MNHEY and CDR2 SVGAGI. Between the trimmed V and J ends, which lost 4 bases and 7 bases, there was a span of 14 bases. CDR3 bases: TGTGCCAGCAGTTTGAGGGTTCTGGGCAATTCACCCCTCCACTTT. Protein sequence: CASSLRVLGNSPLHF.

The V and J genes are TRBV2 and TRBJ2-1, with TRBD1 identical over 7 bases. With V trimmed by 9 bases and J by 0 bases, 5 bases remained unmatched. Germline V gene sequence: CDR1 SNHLY, CDR2 FYNNEI. CDR3 length equals 14 residues. Written as DNA, the CDR3 is TGTGCCAGAATCGCAGGGGGCTCCTACAATGAGCAGTTCTTC. Its translation: CARIAGGSYNEQFF. The full variable domain, with the rest looked up from reference TRBV2 and TRBJ2-1, is EPEVTQTPSHQVTQMGQEVILRCVPISNHLYFYWYRQILGQKVEFLVSFYNNEISEKSEIFDDQFSVERPDGSNFTLKIRSTKLEDSAMYFCARIAGGSYNEQFFGPGTRLTVL.

The J gene is TRBJ1-2, the V gene TRBV2; 10 positions agree with TRBD1. After removal of 6 bases from V and 4 bases from J, the junction contained 11 bases not matched to a gene. CDR1 SNHLY and CDR2 FYNNEI come from the germline V gene. This CDR3 comprises 16 residues. The CDR3 coding sequence is TGTGCCAGCAGGACCGGGACAGGGGAGGCCATCTATGGCTACACCTTC. This translates into CASRTGTGEAIYGYTF. The variable domain in full, with the rest retrieved from reference TRBV2 and TRBJ1-2, is EPEVTQTPSHQVTQMGQEVILRCVPISNHLYFYWYRQILGQKVEFLVSFYNNEISEKSEIFDDQFSVERPDGSNFTLKIRSTKLEDSAMYFCASRTGTGEAIYGYTFGSGTRLTVV.

The chain employs TRBV11-2 and TRBJ2-1; 10 positions match TRBD2. V gave up 2 bases and J gave up 6 bases; unmatched junction bases: 4. CDR3 length: 15 residues. Germline V gene sequence: CDR1 SGHAT, CDR2 FQNNGV. The CDR3 spells CASSLYSGGRNEQFF. Written as DNA, the CDR3 is TGTGCCAGCAGCTTATATAGCGGGGGGCGCAATGAGCAGTTCTTC.

The chain employs TRBV6-1 and TRBJ2-3; possibly TRBD2 for D (7 bases). Germline CDR1 and CDR2: MNHNS and SASEGT. The CDR3 spans 15 residues. With 2 bases removed from V and 2 bases from J, the gap between germline ends came to 11 bases. The CDR3 coding sequence is TGTGCCAGCAGTGAACAGGCGGGGGCCACAGATACGCAGTATTTT. Amino acids: CASSEQAGATDTQYF.

This sequence joins TRBV3-1 (or the pseudogene TRBV3-2) and TRBJ2-1, with 8 bases lining up with TRBD2. There are 13 residues in the CDR3. CDR1 and CDR2 (germline): LGHDT, YNNKEL (reference sequence). The V and J ends lost 6 bases and 7 bases, in that order; junction bases with no gene match: 5. CDR3 protein: CASRPGGGNEQFF. CDR3 nucleotides: TGTGCCAGCAGACCGGGAGGGGGGAATGAGCAGTTCTTC.

This clone was seen only a few times. This chain connects TRBV28 to TRBJ1-2, with 11 bases matching TRBD1. Trimming at V came to 6 bases and at J to 4 bases, leaving 4 bases not matched to a gene. The germline V gene encodes CDR1 MDHEN and CDR2 SYDVKM. The CDR3 consists of 14 residues. CDR3: CASSHGTGGYGYTF. CDR3 nucleotides: TGTGCCAGCAGCCACGGGACAGGGGGCTATGGCTACACCTTC.

The chain couples TRBV28 to TRBJ1-5; 8 nucleotides line up with TRBD1. The germline gives CDR1 MDHEN, CDR2 SYDVKM. This CDR3 region has 15 residues. The V and J ends lost 5 bases and 7 bases, in that order; junction bases with no gene match: 10. CDR3 residues: CASSRRTGLVQPQHF. The DNA for the CDR3 is TGTGCCAGCAGTCGAAGGACAGGGTTGGTCCAGCCCCAGCATTTT.

V and J are TRBV2 and TRBJ1-5, with D maybe TRBD1 (5 bases). Between the trimmed V and J ends, which lost 6 bases and 6 bases, there was a span of 12 bases. From germline, CDR1 is SNHLY and CDR2 FYNNEI. This CDR3 has 13 amino acids. The CDR3 DNA follows: TGTGCCAGCAGACGGGGGGGGACTCAGCCCCAGCATTTT. Translation gives CASRRGGTQPQHF.

The rearrangement links TRBV28 to TRBJ2-7, with D maybe TRBD2 (6 bases). CDR3 length: 14 residues. V was trimmed by 6 bases and J by 1 base, leaving 13 bases between them. Germline V lookup: CDR1 MDHEN, CDR2 SYDVKM. CDR3 coding DNA: TGTGCCAGCAGACAAAGCGGGCCATCCTACGAGCAGTACTTC. Encoded protein: CASRQSGPSYEQYF.

J is TRBJ2-7 and V is TRBV10-3; D assignment may be TRBD1 or TRBD2 (5 bases each). The CDR3 totals 16 residues. The V and J ends lost 11 bases and 6 bases respectively, with 29 bases between them. Germline V gives CDR1 ENHRY, CDR2 SYGVKD. The CDR3 DNA reads as TGTGCCCCCGGCCTGTGGGACCGACAAGAGGATGTCGAGCAGTACTTC. This translates into CAPGLWDRQEDVEQYF.